Detailed here is one T cell receptor (beta chain). Its antigen is currently unknown. TCRdb keeps only in-frame clones here, not all; method: immunoSEQ multiplex PCR. The table records about 60,000 clones, about 89% of them present only once. These data come from a study of graft-versus-host responses after intestinal transplantation. Looking at the study overall: Recipients had multivisceral, liver-intestinal, or isolated intestinal transplants. Recipients uniformly received anti-thymocyte globulin induction, followed by tacrolimus and steroids for approximately 3 years.

Study-level points and caveats: Recipient marrow harbored GvH clones, some of which surfaced first in ileum or blood. Graft-donor T cell macrochimerism coincided with high graft-versus-host to host-versus-graft clonal ratios in allografts.

Intraepithelial and lamina propria lymphocytes were freed from processed graft tissue. The CDR3 has 14 amino acids. Germline trimming cut 5 bases from V and 3 bases from J; bases unmatched to any gene: 3. Germline V gives CDR1 MNHEY, CDR2 SVGAGI. The TCR was taken from a human patient who received an intestinal transplant, so some T cells may come from the graft donor. The sequenced sample was ileum tissue, obtained around 350 days after transplant. The chain couples TRBV6-5 to TRBJ2-7; 11 bases are shared with TRBD2. CDR3 loop: CASSLAGGLYEQYF. The CDR3 region has the DNA TGTGCCAGCAGTCTAGCGGGAGGTCTCTACGAGCAGTACTTC.